This is a list of T cell receptor beta chains from one sample in a study of graft-versus-host responses after intestinal transplantation. Sequencing used immunoSEQ multiplex PCR; TCRdb keeps in-frame clones, though not all of them. The sample yields under 25,000 clones, roughly 86% seen once. The specimen was PBMCs, collected 230 to 240 days after intestinal transplant. The receptor source for this set is a human patient who received an intestinal transplant, so some T cells may come from the graft donor. The CDR3 runs from the conserved cysteine through the conserved F or W. Each record gives: V gene, D gene, clone size, J gene, CDR3 DNA, CDR3 protein. A D gene is named only where the DNA matches it firmly. Not every row has a clone size; where given, it reads once, few, many or a size class.

TRBV27	TRBD2	NA	TRBJ2-1	TGTGCCAGCAGTTTCCTAGCGGGTAACAATGAGCAGTTCTTC	CASSFLAGNNEQFF
TRBV9	NA	once	TRBJ1-1	TGTGCCAGCAGCGTAGAGGGCCAGAACACTGAAGCTTTCTTT	CASSVEGQNTEAFF
TRBV30	TRBD1	NA	TRBJ1-6	TGTGCCTGGAGTGTAAGTTGGGGACAGGGAAAGCTACCCCTCCACTTT	CAWSVSWGQGKLPLHF
TRBV11-1	TRBD1	NA	TRBJ2-7	TGTGCCAGCAGCGCGAGACAGGGGGCGCAGAGCTACGAGCAGTACTTC	CASSARQGAQSYEQYF
TRBV5-1	TRBD2	NA	TRBJ2-2	TGCGCCAGCAGCTTGGCCTCGAGCGCGGGGGGGCAAGCCGGGGAGCTGTTTTTT	CASSLASSAGGQAGELFF
TRBV18	TRBD2	NA	TRBJ2-2	TGTGCCAGCTCATCCTTTAAAGCGGGGGGTCCAAACACCGGGGAGCTGTTTTTT	CASSSFKAGGPNTGELFF
TRBV19	NA	NA	TRBJ2-7	TGTGCCAGTACCCAGGGGGGCGAGCAGTACTTC	CASTQGGEQYF
TRBV19	NA	NA	TRBJ2-3	TGTGCCAGTAGGATTAGGAGCACAGATACGCAGTATTTT	CASRIRSTDTQYF
TRBV27	NA	NA	TRBJ1-4	TGTGCCAGCAGGGAGGTGGCAGCTAATGAAAAACTGTTTTTT	CASREVAANEKLFF
TRBV5-1	NA	NA	TRBJ2-1	TGCGCCAGCAGCTTGCCGCCGGTTACCTATGGGGGGCAAGGAAGTGAGCAGTTCTTC	CASSLPPVTYGGQGSEQFF
TRBV10-3	NA	NA	TRBJ1-5	TGTGCCATCAGTGAGGAGGGGGGACAGCCCCAGCATTTT	CAISEEGGQPQHF
TRBV7-8	TRBD2	NA	TRBJ2-7	TGTGCCACCACGCCTGCGGGGGGACGGGAGCAGTACTTC	CATTPAGGREQYF
TRBV6-5	TRBD1	once	TRBJ1-1	TGTGCCAGCACTCGACAGGGAGCGAACACTGAAGCTTTCTTT	CASTRQGANTEAFF
TRBV7-9	NA	NA	TRBJ1-2	TGTGCCAGCAGCTTAGCGACACCCGAGGGTGGCTACACCTTC	CASSLATPEGGYTF
TRBV6-5	TRBD1	NA	TRBJ2-7	TGTGCCAGCAGTTACTCGGAAGGGGCAGGGGGCTACGAGCAGTACTTC	CASSYSEGAGGYEQYF
TRBV5-1	NA	NA	TRBJ2-5	TGCGCCAGCAGGGCCCTGGGAGAGACCCAGTACTTC	CASRALGETQYF
TRBV10-3	TRBD1	NA	TRBJ1-2	TGTGCCATCAGCGACAGGGAGGGCTACACCTTC	CAISDREGYTF
TRBV9	TRBD1	NA	TRBJ2-1	TGTGCCAGCAGTGTAACAGGGGCGACTGAGCAGTTCTTC	CASSVTGATEQFF
TRBV4-1	NA	NA	TRBJ1-3	TGCGCCAGTGGAGGTGGAAACACCATATATTTT	CASGGGNTIYF
TRBV29-1	NA	NA	TRBJ1-2	TGCAGCGTTGAAGGCGGCGCCTTTCAAGGCTACACCTTC	CSVEGGAFQGYTF
TRBV12-1	NA	NA	TRBJ2-1	TGTGCCAGCAGCTTCGGGGTAGAGGCGTTCTTC	CASSFGVEAFF
TRBV5-1	TRBD1	once	TRBJ2-1	TGCGCCAGCAGCTTGGGACAGGGCTATTACAATGAGCAGTTCTTC	CASSLGQGYYNEQFF
TRBV30	NA	NA	TRBJ2-6	TGTGCCTGGATGACAAACCTCTCTGGGGCCAACGTCCTGACTTTC	CAWMTNLSGANVLTF
TRBV6-1	TRBD1	NA	TRBJ2-7	TGTGCCAGCAGCGACAGGGTAGCCTACGAGCAGTACTTC	CASSDRVAYEQYF
TRBV6-5	NA	NA	TRBJ1-6	TGTGCCAGCAGCCGTAGTGGGTCGAATTCACCCCTCCACTTT	CASSRSGSNSPLHF
TRBV14	NA	NA	TRBJ1-3	TGTGCCAGCAGGCTCGGACTGGTGAACACCATATATTTT	CASRLGLVNTIYF
TRBV19	NA	NA	TRBJ1-5	TGTGCCAGTAGGCCCAGGGATAGCAATCAGCCCCAGCATTTT	CASRPRDSNQPQHF
TRBV7-7	NA	NA	TRBJ2-6	TGTGCCAGCAGCGCTCCGGCTAAGTGCCACAAAAGTCGGGCCAACGTCCTGACTTTC	CASSAPAKCHKSRANVLTF
TRBV27	TRBD1	NA	TRBJ2-1	TGTGCCAGCAGTTTAGGGACAGGGGGCTACAATGAGCAGTTCTTC	CASSLGTGGYNEQFF
TRBV27	NA	NA	TRBJ1-5	TGTGCCTTCCGACGATCCAATCAGCCTCAGCATTTT	CAFRRSNQPQHF
TRBV5-1	NA	NA	TRBJ2-3	TGCGCCAGCAGCTTGGGAAACGGGAGAACTAGCACAGATACGCAGTATTTT	CASSLGNGRTSTDTQYF
TRBV5-6	NA	NA	TRBJ2-5	TGTGCCAGCAGCTTCAAATCTCTAGGGTCAGAGACCCAGTACTTC	CASSFKSLGSETQYF
TRBV9	NA	NA	TRBJ1-4	TGTGCCAGCAGCGTAGACACAACTAATGAAAAACTGTTTTTT	CASSVDTTNEKLFF
TRBV28	TRBD1	NA	TRBJ2-2	TGTGCCCTGGGACAGTTGAACACCGGGGAGCTGTTTTTT	CALGQLNTGELFF
TRBV5-4	NA	NA	TRBJ1-2	TGTGCCAGCAGCTCCCGGGACCAATTGTACTATGGCTACACCTTC	CASSSRDQLYYGYTF